The following is a T cell receptor beta chain sequence with its context. Its antigen is as yet unknown. The CDR3 is made up of 15 amino acids. CDR1 is MDHEN and CDR2 is SYDVKM in the germline V gene. Losses at the gene ends were 3 bases for V and 4 bases for J; bases not matched to a gene: 3. The data were obtained in a study of T cell responses to AZD1222 COVID-19 vaccine. Study-wide results and caveats: Spike-wide vaccine-associated CD4 TCRs dominated at 160-218 and 743-854. Baseline testing showed seropositivity in only six AZD1222 recipients. Spike-specific TCR breadth and depth grew following two AZD1222 doses. The donor cohort was predominantly white British with a female majority, and clonal diversity may have been underestimated.

Profiled with immunoSEQ multiplex PCR; TCRdb holds only in-frame clones, not every one. The data hold some 130,000 clones, with 65% to 90% observed a single time. Here the sequenced sample was peripheral blood, taken on day 0 of AZD1222 vaccination. The chain has TRBV28 and TRBJ1-5; 10 bases match TRBD1. This receptor was identified in an adult in good health. CDR3: CASSLGDRGNQPQHF. CDR3 sequence (DNA): TGTGCCAGCAGTTTGGGGGACAGGGGAAATCAGCCCCAGCATTTT.